One and the same sample provided the 8 T cell receptor beta chains below, sequenced in a study of T-cell reconstitution after alpha-beta-depleted transplantation in children (dated by TCRdb to the mid-2010s). The intended sense of this specimen's treatment or condition label: allogeneic hematopoietic cell transplantation with graft depleted of TCRalphabeta T cells and CD19 B cells. Library generation was performed with PCR. Sequencing relied on an Illumina HiSeq 2500. To normalize quantification of the TCRbeta repertoire, the TCR libraries were built with molecular barcoding that relied on unique molecular identifiers. TCRdb passed the public sequencing reads through fastp at Q25 and MiXCR, retaining productive beta sequences. Merged by CDR3 protein, the rows form single entries marked with the most common genes and DNA. The table for this sample lists more than 200,000 distinct CDR3 sequences; approximately 19% of them were counted only once. The ten largest clones represent about 45% of the sample.

This specimen consisted of PBMCs, mostly from graft donor cells, obtained 360 days after TCRalphabeta/CD19-depleted stem cell transplant. The source is a male patient aged 2 to 10 who had a stem cell transplant for acute lymphoblastic leukemia, so the T cells may come from the graft donor.

The CDR3 DNA reads as TGCGCCAGCAGCCAAGGGCGGACTGCCGCGAACACCGGGGAGCTGTTTTTT. It specifies CASSQGRTAANTGELFF. The rearrangement uses TRBV4-3 and TRBJ2-2, with D maybe TRBD2 (5 bases). Trimming shortened V by 1 base and J by 0 bases, and 12 bases separated the two germline ends. This CDR3 region has 17 residues. The germline CDR1 and CDR2 sequences are LGHNA and YSLEER.

The chain carries TRBV27 and TRBJ1-2, with D possibly matching TRBD1 (6 bases). Trimming cost V 5 bases and J 4 bases, with 11 bases left between them. The CDR3 has 13 residues. Germline lookup yields CDR1 MNHEY and CDR2 SMNVEV (reference sequence). The CDR3 DNA is TGTGCCAGCAGTCCCAGGGGAGGCTATGGCTACACCTTC. The encoded protein is CASSPRGGYGYTF.

This clonotype showed up just a few times. V usage is TRBV7-2 and J usage is TRBJ1-5; D uncertain. The CDR3 runs 15 residues. The germline V gene has CDR1 SGHTA and CDR2 FQGNSA. With 3 bases removed from V and 5 bases from J, the gap between germline ends came to 14 bases. The CDR3 sequence is CASSLEVRRHQPQHF. The CDR3 DNA reads TGTGCCAGCAGCTTGGAGGTGAGGAGGCATCAGCCCCAGCATTTT. Filled out from reference TRBV7-2 and TRBJ1-5, the complete variable domain reads GAGVSQSPSNKVTEKGKDVELRCDPISGHTALYWYRQSLGQGLEFLIYFQGNSAPDKSGLPSDRFSAERTGGSVSTLTIQRTQQEDSAVYLCASSLEVRRHQPQHFGDGTRLSIL.

The chain is built from TRBV20-1 and TRBJ2-3, with 9 bases that match TRBD2. Trimming took 5 bases from V and 8 from J; bases not matched to a gene: 8. Germline V gene data show CDR1 as DFQATT and CDR2 as SNEGSKA (reference sequence). The CDR3 spans 13 residues. This CDR3 is CSAWREGLGTQYF. The CDR3 DNA is TGCAGTGCTTGGCGGGAGGGCCTTGGTACGCAGTATTTT.

This clonotype was counted a few times. V gene TRBV7-2 combines with J gene TRBJ2-5; weak D call: TRBD1 (5 bases). V was cut by 1 base and J by 4 bases, with 13 bases left in between. CDR3 length: 15 amino acids. Looked up from germline, CDR1 is SGHTA and CDR2 is FQGNSA. CDR3 sequence reads: CASSLGRQGGETQYF. As DNA, the CDR3 is TGTGCCAGCAGCTTAGGGCGTCAGGGTGGAGAGACCCAGTACTTC.

The rearrangement uses TRBV27 and TRBJ2-3; 9 bases are shared with TRBD2. The length of the CDR3 is 15 residues. The junction had 3 bases not matched to a gene; V was cut back by 3 bases and J by 2 bases. Germline V gene sequence: CDR1 MNHEY, CDR2 SMNVEV (reference sequence). The CDR3 reads CASSFSGGITDTQYF. In DNA form, the CDR3 reads TGTGCCAGCAGTTTTAGCGGGGGAATCACAGATACGCAGTATTTT.

This clonotype was observed a few times. The rearrangement links TRBV12-3 or TRBV12-4 to TRBJ2-7; tentatively, D is TRBD2 (5 bases). The V gene lost 6 bases and the J gene lost 4 bases, with 13 bases spanning the gap. CDR3 length equals 13 residues. The CDR3 reads CASSPGKQYEQYF. CDR3 bases: TGTGCCAGCAGCCCCGGGAAGCAGTACGAGCAGTACTTC.

The chain combines TRBV12-3 or TRBV12-4 with TRBJ2-6; no clear D. The CDR3 length is 12 residues. Trimming took off 8 bases at V and 2 bases at J, with 4 bases between the two ends. CDR3 sequence reads: CASDTGANVLTF. CDR3 DNA sequence: TGTGCCAGCGACACTGGGGCCAACGTCCTGACTTTC.